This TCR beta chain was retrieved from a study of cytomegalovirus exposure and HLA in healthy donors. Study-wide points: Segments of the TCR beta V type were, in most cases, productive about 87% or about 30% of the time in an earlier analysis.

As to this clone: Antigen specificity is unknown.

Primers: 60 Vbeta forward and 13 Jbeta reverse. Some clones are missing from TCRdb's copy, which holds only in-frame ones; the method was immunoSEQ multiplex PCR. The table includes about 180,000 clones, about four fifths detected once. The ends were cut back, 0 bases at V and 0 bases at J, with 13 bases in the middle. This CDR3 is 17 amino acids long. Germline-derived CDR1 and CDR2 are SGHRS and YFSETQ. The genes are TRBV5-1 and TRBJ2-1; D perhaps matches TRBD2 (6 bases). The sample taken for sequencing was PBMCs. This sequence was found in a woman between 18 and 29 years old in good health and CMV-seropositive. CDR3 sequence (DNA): TGCGCCAGCAGCTTGGGAACTAGCCGGAGCTCCTACAATGAGCAGTTCTTC. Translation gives CASSLGTSRSSYNEQFF.